These 6 T cell receptor beta chains share one sample of origin, sequenced in a study of T cells in Graves' hyperthyroidism and ophthalmopathy. Using RNA transcripts as the source, TCR beta CDR3 regions were amplified. TCR CDR3 regions were first amplified by RT-PCR with HTBI primers. TCRdb processed the multiplex PCR reads anew with MiXCR; each CDR3 protein has one entry. The sample shows hundreds of thousands of distinct CDR3 sequences, 38% of them seen only once. Sequencing was performed on blood. The receptors come from a man in his late teens or twenties with Graves' hyperthyroidism.

This clonotype was found a few times. The rearrangement joins TRBV7-4 to TRBJ2-5; 14 positions agree with TRBD2. This CDR3 is 15 amino acids long. V shed 6 bases and J 3 bases; nucleotides not matched to a gene: 3. CDR1 SGHVT and CDR2 SQSDAQ come from the germline V gene. CDR3 sequence: CASRGTSGGEETQYF. CDR3 DNA sequence: TGTGCCAGCAGGGGGACTAGCGGGGGAGAAGAGACCCAGTACTTC.

The CDR3 nucleotides read TGTGCCAGCACCAAAGCGGTTGGGGGCGAGCAGTACTTC. Protein product: CASTKAVGGEQYF. The chain couples TRBV7-2 to TRBJ2-7, with D perhaps being TRBD1 or TRBD2 (5 bases each). This CDR3 spans 13 amino acids. Germline assignment: CDR1 SGHTA and CDR2 FQGNSA. V dropped 7 bases and J dropped 6 bases, with 16 bases sitting between them. The full variable domain, its missing parts supplied by reference TRBV7-2 and TRBJ2-7, is GAGVSQSPSNKVTEKGKDVELRCDPISGHTALYWYRQSLGQGLEFLIYFQGNSAPDKSGLPSDRFSAERTGGSVSTLTIQRTQQEDSAVYLCASTKAVGGEQYFGPGTRLTVT.

The J gene is TRBJ2-7, the V gene TRBV2, with 10 bases aligning to TRBD2. The CDR3 contains 14 residues. Trimming removed 6 bases from V and 6 bases from J; junction bases left unmatched: 8. In germline, CDR1 is SNHLY, CDR2 FYNNEI. CDR3 DNA: TGTGCCAGCAGAGCTACTAGCGGGAAGGTCGAGCAGTACTTC. Translating it yields CASRATSGKVEQYF.

This clonotype was counted between two and nine times. The chain employs TRBV6-6 and TRBJ2-2; D remains ambiguous. V shed 0 bases and J shed 0 bases, with 8 bases lying between them. This CDR3 has 16 amino acids. CDR1 and CDR2 from the germline V gene are MNHNY and SVGAGI (reference sequence). The CDR3 is CASSYSIIPNTGELFF. CDR3 sequence (DNA): TGTGCCAGCAGTTACTCGATAATACCGAACACCGGGGAGCTGTTTTTT.

This clonotype was recorded many times. The V call is TRBV20-1, the J call TRBJ1-6; the match to TRBD1 covers 7 bases. Germline V gene sequence: CDR1 DFQATT, CDR2 SNEGSKA (reference sequence). CDR3 size: 16 residues. Germline trimming cut 0 bases from V and 9 bases from J; bases unmatched to any gene: 11. DNA of the CDR3: TGCAGTGCTAGAGAACTGTCCACAGGGGCAAGTTCACCCCTCCACTTT. This sequence encodes CSARELSTGASSPLHF.

The V and J genes are TRBV20-1 and TRBJ1-5; 7 nucleotides agree with TRBD1. This CDR3 comprises 13 residues. Germline CDR1 reads DFQATT; CDR2 reads SNEGSKA (reference sequence). The V and J ends lost 6 bases and 3 bases, in that order; junction bases with no gene match: 5. CDR3 sequence reads: CSAQGQSNQPQHF. CDR3 bases: TGCAGTGCACAGGGACAGTCCAATCAGCCCCAGCATTTT.